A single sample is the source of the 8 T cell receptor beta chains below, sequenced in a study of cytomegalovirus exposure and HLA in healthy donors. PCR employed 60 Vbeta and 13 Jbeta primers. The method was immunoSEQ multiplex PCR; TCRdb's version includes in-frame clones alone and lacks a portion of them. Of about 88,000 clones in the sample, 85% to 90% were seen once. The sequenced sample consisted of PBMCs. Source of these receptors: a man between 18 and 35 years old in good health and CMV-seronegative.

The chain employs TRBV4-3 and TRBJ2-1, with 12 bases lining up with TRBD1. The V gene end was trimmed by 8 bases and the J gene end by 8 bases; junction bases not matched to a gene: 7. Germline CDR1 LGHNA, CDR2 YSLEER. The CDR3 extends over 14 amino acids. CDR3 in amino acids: CASGMGTGGDEQFF. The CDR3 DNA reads TGCGCCAGCGGAATGGGGACAGGGGGCGATGAGCAGTTCTTC.

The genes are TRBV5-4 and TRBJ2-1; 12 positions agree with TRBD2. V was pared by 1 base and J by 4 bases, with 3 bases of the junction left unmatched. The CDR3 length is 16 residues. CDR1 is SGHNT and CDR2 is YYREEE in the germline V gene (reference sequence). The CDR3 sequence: CASSLMGTSGYNEQFF. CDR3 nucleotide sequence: TGTGCCAGCAGCTTGATGGGGACTAGCGGGTACAATGAGCAGTTCTTC.

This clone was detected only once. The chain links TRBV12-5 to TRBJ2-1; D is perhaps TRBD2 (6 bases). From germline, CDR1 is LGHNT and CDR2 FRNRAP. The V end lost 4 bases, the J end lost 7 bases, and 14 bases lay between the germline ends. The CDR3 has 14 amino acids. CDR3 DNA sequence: TGTGCTAGTGGTTCCGCCCGGCTAGCGAATGAGCAGTTCTTC. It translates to CASGSARLANEQFF. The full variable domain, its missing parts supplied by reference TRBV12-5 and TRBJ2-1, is DARVTQTPRHKVTEMGQEVTMRCQPILGHNTVFWYRQTMMQGLELLAYFRNRAPLDDSGMPKDRFSAEMPDATLATLKIQPSEPRDSAVYFCASGSARLANEQFFGPGTRLTVL.

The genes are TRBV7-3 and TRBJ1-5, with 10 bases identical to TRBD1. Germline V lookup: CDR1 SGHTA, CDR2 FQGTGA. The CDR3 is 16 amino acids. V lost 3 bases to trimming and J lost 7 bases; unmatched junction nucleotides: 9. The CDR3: CASSFTRQGAEQPQHF. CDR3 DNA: TGTGCCAGCAGCTTTACCCGACAGGGGGCTGAGCAGCCCCAGCATTTT.

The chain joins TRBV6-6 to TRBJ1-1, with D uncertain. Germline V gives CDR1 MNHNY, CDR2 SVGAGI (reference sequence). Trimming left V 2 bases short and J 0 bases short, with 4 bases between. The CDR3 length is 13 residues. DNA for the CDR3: TGTGCCAGCAGTTACCTCTTGAACACTGAAGCTTTCTTT. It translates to CASSYLLNTEAFF.

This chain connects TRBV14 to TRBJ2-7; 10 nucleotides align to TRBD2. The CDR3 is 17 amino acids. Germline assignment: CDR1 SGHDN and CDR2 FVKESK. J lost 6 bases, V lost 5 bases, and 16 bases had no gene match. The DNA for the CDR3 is TGTGCCAGCAGCTTTCTAGCGGGAGAGGTTCGAGGGGGCGAGCAGTACTTC. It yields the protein CASSFLAGEVRGGEQYF.

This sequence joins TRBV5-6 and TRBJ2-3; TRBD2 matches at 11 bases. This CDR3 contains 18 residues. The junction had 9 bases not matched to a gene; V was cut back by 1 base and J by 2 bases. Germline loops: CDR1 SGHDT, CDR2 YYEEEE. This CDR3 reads CASSLKGSGRALTDTQYF. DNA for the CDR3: TGTGCCAGCAGCTTGAAAGGTAGCGGGAGGGCCCTCACAGATACGCAGTATTTT.

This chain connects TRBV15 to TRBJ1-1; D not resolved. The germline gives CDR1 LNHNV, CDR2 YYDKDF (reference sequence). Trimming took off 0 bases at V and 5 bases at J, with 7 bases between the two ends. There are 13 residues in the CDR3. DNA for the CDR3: TGTGCCACCAGCAGAGAAGCGAAGACTGAAGCTTTCTTT. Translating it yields CATSREAKTEAFF. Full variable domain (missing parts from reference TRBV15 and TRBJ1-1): DAMVIQNPRYQVTQFGKPVTLSCSQTLNHNVMYWYQQKSSQAPKLLFHYYDKDFNNEADTPDNFQSRRPNTSFCFLDIRSPGLGDTAMYLCATSREAKTEAFFGQGTRLTVV.